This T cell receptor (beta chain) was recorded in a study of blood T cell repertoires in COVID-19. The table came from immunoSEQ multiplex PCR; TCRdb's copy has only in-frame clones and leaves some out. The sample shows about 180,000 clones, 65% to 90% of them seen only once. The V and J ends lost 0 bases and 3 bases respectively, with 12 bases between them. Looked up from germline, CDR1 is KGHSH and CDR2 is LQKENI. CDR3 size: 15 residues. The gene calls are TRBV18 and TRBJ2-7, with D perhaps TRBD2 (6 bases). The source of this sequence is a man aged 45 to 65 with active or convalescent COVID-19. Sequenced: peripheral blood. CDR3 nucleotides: TGTGCCAGCTCACCACCTAGGTCGGAGGGCTACGAGCAGTACTTC. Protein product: CASSPPRSEGYEQYF.